A selection of T cell receptor beta chains follows, all from one sample in a study of tumor-infiltrating lymphocytes in primary liver carcinoma. TCRdb re-derived calls from the multiplex PCR reads in MiXCR, one entry per CDR3 protein. The table includes around 330,000 distinct CDR3 sequences, over 55% detected once. Sequencing input: peripheral blood. The receptors were sampled from a man aged 35 to 55 with primary liver carcinoma and hepatitis B virus infection. CDR3s include the opening cysteine and the closing phenylalanine or tryptophan. The D gene is left open where the match is weak. Rows may omit the clone size; those that give it use once, few, many or a size class.

cdr3_nt,cdr3_aa,d_call,clone_size,v_call,j_call
TGTGCCAGCAGTTTACTAGGGGATAGCACAGATACGCAGCATTTT,CASSLLGDSTDTQHF,.,.,TRBV12-3/TRBV12-4,TRBJ1-5
TGTGCCAGCAGCTTAGGAGGGTCTCATCAGCCCCAGCATTTT,CASSLGGSHQPQHF,.,many,TRBV13,TRBJ1-5
TGTGTCAGCAGCGTCTCGACTAGCGCGGCCTACGAGCAGTACTTC,CVSSVSTSAAYEQYF,TRBD2,.,TRBV9,TRBJ2-7
TGTGCCAGCAGAGGGGACAGGGGGCGCGGGAATGAGCAGTTCTTC,CASRGDRGRGNEQFF,TRBD1,.,TRBV2,TRBJ2-1
TGTGCCAGTAGTTCGGGACAGCCTGGGGCCAACGTCCTGACTTTC,CASSSGQPGANVLTF,TRBD1,.,TRBV19,TRBJ2-6
TGTGCCAGCGCTACCGACCCCTTAGGTCTCCACGAGCAGTACTTC,CASATDPLGLHEQYF,.,.,TRBV6-6,TRBJ2-7
TGTGCCAGCAGCCAAGGAGCCGGGCCCTATGGCTACACCTTC,CASSQGAGPYGYTF,.,many,TRBV4-2,TRBJ1-2
TGCGCCAGCATGCAAGAGCGGGGACGGCCCCAGCATTTT,CASMQERGRPQHF,.,.,TRBV4-3,TRBJ1-5
TGCGCCAGCAGCTTAGGGGACAGCACCTCTACCTGGGAGCTGTTTTTT,CASSLGDSTSTWELFF,TRBD1,.,TRBV5-1,TRBJ2-2
TGTGCCAGCAGTACACGGCTAGCGGGAGGGTTTGAGCAGTTCTTC,CASSTRLAGGFEQFF,TRBD2,many,TRBV6-6,TRBJ2-1
TGTGCCAGCAGGATGGACTCCTTCTACAATGAGCAGTTCTTC,CASRMDSFYNEQFF,.,.,TRBV6-1,TRBJ2-1
TGTGCCATCAGTGGAACGTGGGAGCAGTACTTC,CAISGTWEQYF,.,.,TRBV6-1,TRBJ2-7
TGTGCCATCAGTGCAGGCAGGGGAGCCTACGAGCAGTACTTC,CAISAGRGAYEQYF,.,.,TRBV10-3,TRBJ2-7
TGTGCCAACAGCCAAGGGGACAGCAACACCGAAGCTTTCTTT,CANSQGDSNTEAFF,TRBD1,.,TRBV4-2,TRBJ1-1
TGTGCCAGCAGCATGGACAGGGTCACAGATACGCAGTATTTT,CASSMDRVTDTQYF,TRBD1,.,TRBV5-5,TRBJ2-3
TGTGCCATCGGGACTGGCGGGAGGAATGAGCAGTTCTTC,CAIGTGGRNEQFF,TRBD2,.,TRBV10-3,TRBJ2-1
TGTGTCATCAGTTACGGGGACAATCAGCCCCAGCATTTT,CVISYGDNQPQHF,.,.,TRBV6-2/TRBV6-3,TRBJ1-5
TGTGCCAGCAGTACCTCTGGAAACACCATATATTTT,CASSTSGNTIYF,.,once,TRBV28,TRBJ1-3
TGTGCCAGCAGCAGACTAGCGGGAGTGGTGGAGACCCAGTACTTC,CASSRLAGVVETQYF,TRBD2,many,TRBV4-2,TRBJ2-5
TGTGCCAGCAGCTTTGAAGGACAGGGGTCGAACACCTGGGAGCTGTTTTTT,CASSFEGQGSNTWELFF,TRBD1,.,TRBV4-2,TRBJ2-2
TGTGCCAGCAGCTTGTCGGGGTCGGCAGATACGCAGTATTTT,CASSLSGSADTQYF,.,few,TRBV5-4,TRBJ2-3
TGTGCCAGCAGCAGGGGACAAGCGGGAGATCGAGATACGCAGTATTTT,CASSRGQAGDRDTQYF,TRBD2,.,TRBV11-3,TRBJ2-3
TGTGCCAGCAGTTACTCGGCTCTAAAGAACTACGAGCGGTACTTC,CASSYSALKNYERYF,.,.,TRBV6-6,TRBJ2-7
TGTGCCAGTAGCTACCTTGGGACTTCCGATACGCGGTATTTT,CASSYLGTSDTRYF,.,few,TRBV7-8,TRBJ2-3
TGTGCCAGGAGCCGATGGACAGGGTTGGGCGAGCAGTACTTC,CARSRWTGLGEQYF,TRBD1,.,TRBV28,TRBJ2-7
TGTGCCAGCAGCTTAACAGTGGGAGAGGGAACCTGGGAGCTGTTTTTT,CASSLTVGEGTWELFF,.,.,TRBV11-1,TRBJ2-2
TGTGCCAGCAGCCAACGGACCAATGGGGGGTATGGCTACACCTTC,CASSQRTNGGYGYTF,.,.,TRBV5-5,TRBJ1-2
TGTGCCAGCAGCCAAGAGATGAATAGCAATCAGCCCCAGCATTTT,CASSQEMNSNQPQHF,.,many,TRBV4-2,TRBJ1-5
TGCAGCGTGGGGGTAACAGGAGAAGGTCGGCCCCAGCATTTT,CSVGVTGEGRPQHF,.,few,TRBV29-1,TRBJ1-5
TGTGCCACCAGACTAGTGAGCACAGATACGCAGTATTTT,CATRLVSTDTQYF,.,.,TRBV6-2/TRBV6-3,TRBJ2-3
TGTGCCAGCAGCCTCCGGGTCCCCGGCACTGAAGCTTTCTTT,CASSLRVPGTEAFF,.,few,TRBV12-3/TRBV12-4,TRBJ1-1
TGTGCCAGCAGCTTTGACTCGAACACTGAAGCTTTCTTT,CASSFDSNTEAFF,.,few,TRBV7-9,TRBJ1-1
TGTGCCAGCAGCTTAGAGGGGACCGAGCAGTACTTC,CASSLEGTEQYF,.,many,TRBV11-1,TRBJ2-7
TGTGCCAACAGTGCACGTAGCGGGAACGCAGATATGCAGTATTTT,CANSARSGNADMQYF,TRBD2,.,TRBV6-1,TRBJ2-3
TGTGCCAGCAGCTCCAATCGACGCAAGGAGCAGTGCTTC,CASSSNRRKEQCF,.,.,TRBV11-2,TRBJ2-7
TGCGACAGCAGCTTAACCGGTTCCTACAATGAGCAGTTCTTC,CDSSLTGSYNEQFF,.,.,TRBV5-1,TRBJ2-1
TGTGCCAGTAGCTTTCAGGATTGGAACGAGCAGTACTTC,CASSFQDWNEQYF,.,.,TRBV7-8,TRBJ2-7
TGTGCCAGCAGCCGTCCCGGGACAGGGATTGGCTACACCTTC,CASSRPGTGIGYTF,TRBD1,many,TRBV5-4,TRBJ1-2
TGTGCCATCAGTGAGCCAGGGACACTGATTTCACCCCTCCACTTT,CAISEPGTLISPLHF,.,.,TRBV10-3,TRBJ1-6
TGTGCCAGCAGTCATGATGGGAACAATGAGCAGTTCTTC,CASSHDGNNEQFF,.,few,TRBV7-9,TRBJ2-1
TGTGCCAACAACCACCGGGACAGTTCCTACGAGCAGTACTTC,CANNHRDSSYEQYF,TRBD1,.,TRBV6-2/TRBV6-3,TRBJ2-7
TGTGCCAGCAGCCCGTTAACGACTAGCGGCGCGAACACCGGGGAGCTGTTTTTT,CASSPLTTSGANTGELFF,TRBD2,.,TRBV5-5,TRBJ2-2
TGTGCCAGCAGTCCGCAGGGAGGGAGCTCTGGAAACACCATATATTTT,CASSPQGGSSGNTIYF,.,many,TRBV6-1,TRBJ1-3
TGTGCCAGCAGCGAGCCGCCATACAATGAGCAGTTCTTC,CASSEPPYNEQFF,.,.,TRBV6-4,TRBJ2-1
TGTGCCAGTAAACCACAGGGGGTGTCTTATCAGCCCCAGCATTTT,CASKPQGVSYQPQHF,TRBD1,.,TRBV28,TRBJ1-5
TGTGCCAGCAGTCCGGCGGGAGGGCCAAGCAATGATCAGTTCTTC,CASSPAGGPSNDQFF,TRBD2,.,TRBV4-2,TRBJ2-1
TGTGCCAGCAGTGCCATGGGTGCTGAAGGATCACCCCTCCACTTT,CASSAMGAEGSPLHF,.,.,TRBV25-1,TRBJ1-6
TGTGCCAGCAGGGGGACGCCTTCCTACGAGCAGTACTTC,CASRGTPSYEQYF,.,.,TRBV2,TRBJ2-7
TGTGTTAGCCGCTTAGGGGGAGGACAGGGGTACAATGAGCAGTTCTTC,CVSRLGGGQGYNEQFF,TRBD1,.,TRBV11-3,TRBJ2-1
TGCAGTGTGACCTCCGGGGAGACCCAGTACTTC,CSVTSGETQYF,.,.,TRBV20-1,TRBJ2-5
TGTGCCAGCAGTTTAGAAGGGAGCGACATTGAAGCTTTCTTT,CASSLEGSDIEAFF,.,.,TRBV12-3/TRBV12-4,TRBJ1-1
TGTGTCAGTAGCTTAGATCCTAGGAATGAGCAGTTCTTC,CVSSLDPRNEQFF,.,.,TRBV11-2,TRBJ2-1